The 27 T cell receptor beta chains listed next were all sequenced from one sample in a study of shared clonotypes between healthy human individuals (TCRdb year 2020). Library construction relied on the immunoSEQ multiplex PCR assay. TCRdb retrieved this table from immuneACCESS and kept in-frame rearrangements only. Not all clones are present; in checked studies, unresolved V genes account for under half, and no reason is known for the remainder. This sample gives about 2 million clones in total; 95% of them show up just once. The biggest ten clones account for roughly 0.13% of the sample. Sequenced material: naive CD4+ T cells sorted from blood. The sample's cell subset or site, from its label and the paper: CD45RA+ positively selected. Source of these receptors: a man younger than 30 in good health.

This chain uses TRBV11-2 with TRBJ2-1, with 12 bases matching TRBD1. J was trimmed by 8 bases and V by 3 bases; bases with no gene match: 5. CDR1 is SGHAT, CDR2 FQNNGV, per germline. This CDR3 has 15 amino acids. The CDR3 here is CASSLGQGAIDEQFF. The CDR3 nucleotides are TGTGCCAGCAGCTTGGGACAGGGGGCGATTGATGAGCAGTTCTTC. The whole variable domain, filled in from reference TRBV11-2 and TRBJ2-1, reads EAGVAQSPRYKIIEKRQSVAFWCNPISGHATLYWYQQILGQGPKLLIQFQNNGVVDDSQLPKDRFSAERLKGVDSTLKIQPAKLEDSAVYLCASSLGQGAIDEQFFGPGTRLTVL.

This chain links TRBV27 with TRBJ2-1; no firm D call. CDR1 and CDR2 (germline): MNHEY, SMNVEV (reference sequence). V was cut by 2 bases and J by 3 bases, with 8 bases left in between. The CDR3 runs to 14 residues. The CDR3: CASSLNPRYNEQFF. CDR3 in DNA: TGTGCCAGCAGTTTAAACCCACGCTACAATGAGCAGTTCTTC.

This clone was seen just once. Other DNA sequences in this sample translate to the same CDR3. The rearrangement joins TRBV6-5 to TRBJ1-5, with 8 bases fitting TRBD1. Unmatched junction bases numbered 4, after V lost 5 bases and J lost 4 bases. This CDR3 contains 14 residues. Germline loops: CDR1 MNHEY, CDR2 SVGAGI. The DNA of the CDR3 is TGTGCCAGCAGTGCGGGACAGGTTAATCAGCCCCAGCATTTT. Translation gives CASSAGQVNQPQHF.

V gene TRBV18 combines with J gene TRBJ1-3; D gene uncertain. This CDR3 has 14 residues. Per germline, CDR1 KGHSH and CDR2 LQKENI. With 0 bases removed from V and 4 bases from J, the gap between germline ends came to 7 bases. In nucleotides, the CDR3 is TGTGCCAGCTCACCACCAGGGTTAGGAAACACCATATATTTT. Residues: CASSPPGLGNTIYF.

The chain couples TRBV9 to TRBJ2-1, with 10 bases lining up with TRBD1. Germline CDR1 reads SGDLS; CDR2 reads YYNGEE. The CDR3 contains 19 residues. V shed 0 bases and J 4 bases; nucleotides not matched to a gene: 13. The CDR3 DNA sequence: TGTGCCAGCAGCGTAGACCCCTTACTCCGGGACAGGGGTTACAATGAGCAGTTCTTC. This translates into CASSVDPLLRDRGYNEQFF.

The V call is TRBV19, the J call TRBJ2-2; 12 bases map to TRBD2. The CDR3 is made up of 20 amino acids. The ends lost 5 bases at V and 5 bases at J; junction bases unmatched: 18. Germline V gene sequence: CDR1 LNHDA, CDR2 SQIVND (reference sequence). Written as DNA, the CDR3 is TGTGCCAGTAGTTTCGCCAAACTAGCGGGAGGATCGGCGAGGACCGGGGAGCTGTTTTTT. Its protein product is CASSFAKLAGGSARTGELFF.

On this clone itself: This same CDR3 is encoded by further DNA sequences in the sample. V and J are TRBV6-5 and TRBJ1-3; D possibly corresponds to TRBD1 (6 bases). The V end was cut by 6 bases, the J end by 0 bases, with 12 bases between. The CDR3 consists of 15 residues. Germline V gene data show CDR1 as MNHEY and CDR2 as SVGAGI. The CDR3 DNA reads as TGTGCCAGCAGCCCGACAGGTAGCTCTGGAAACACCATATATTTT. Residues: CASSPTGSSGNTIYF.

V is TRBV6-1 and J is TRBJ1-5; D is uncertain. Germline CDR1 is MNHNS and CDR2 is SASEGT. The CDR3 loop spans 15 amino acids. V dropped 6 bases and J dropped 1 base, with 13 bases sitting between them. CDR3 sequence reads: CASRAGGFSNQPQHF. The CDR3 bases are TGTGCCAGCAGGGCCGGAGGGTTCAGCAATCAGCCCCAGCATTTT.

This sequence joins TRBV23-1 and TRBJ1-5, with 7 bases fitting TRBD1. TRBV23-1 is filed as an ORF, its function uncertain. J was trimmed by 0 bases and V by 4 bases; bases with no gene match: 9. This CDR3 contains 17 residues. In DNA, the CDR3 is TGCGCCAGCAGTCTGATAAGGACAGGTAGTAGCAATCAGCCCCAGCATTTT. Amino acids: CASSLIRTGSSNQPQHF.

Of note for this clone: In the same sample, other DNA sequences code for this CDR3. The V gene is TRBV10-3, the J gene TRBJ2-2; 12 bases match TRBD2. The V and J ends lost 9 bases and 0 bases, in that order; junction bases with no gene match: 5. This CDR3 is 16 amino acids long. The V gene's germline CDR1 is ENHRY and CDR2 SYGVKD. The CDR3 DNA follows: TGTGCCATTTCCGGGACTAGCGGGTCGAACACCGGGGAGCTGTTTTTT. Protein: CAISGTSGSNTGELFF.

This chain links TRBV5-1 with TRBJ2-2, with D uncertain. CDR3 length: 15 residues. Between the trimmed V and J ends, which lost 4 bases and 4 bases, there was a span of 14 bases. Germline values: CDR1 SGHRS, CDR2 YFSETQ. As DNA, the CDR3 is TGCGCCAGCAGCCCCCGAGCCTCAACCACCGGGGAGCTGTTTTTT. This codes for CASSPRASTTGELFF.

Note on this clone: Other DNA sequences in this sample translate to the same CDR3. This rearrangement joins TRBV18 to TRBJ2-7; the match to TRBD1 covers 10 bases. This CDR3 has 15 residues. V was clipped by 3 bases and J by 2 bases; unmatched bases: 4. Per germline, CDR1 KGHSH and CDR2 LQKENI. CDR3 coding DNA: TGTGCCAGCTCACCTGACAGGGGGCGAGCCTACGAGCAGTACTTC. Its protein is CASSPDRGRAYEQYF.

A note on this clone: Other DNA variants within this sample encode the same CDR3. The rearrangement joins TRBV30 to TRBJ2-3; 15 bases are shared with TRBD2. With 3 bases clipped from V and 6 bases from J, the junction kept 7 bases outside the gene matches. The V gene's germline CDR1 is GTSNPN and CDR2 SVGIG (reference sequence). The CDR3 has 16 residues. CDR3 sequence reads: CAWSPGLAGGGDTQYF. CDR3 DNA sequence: TGTGCCTGGAGCCCCGGACTAGCGGGAGGGGGGGATACGCAGTATTTT.

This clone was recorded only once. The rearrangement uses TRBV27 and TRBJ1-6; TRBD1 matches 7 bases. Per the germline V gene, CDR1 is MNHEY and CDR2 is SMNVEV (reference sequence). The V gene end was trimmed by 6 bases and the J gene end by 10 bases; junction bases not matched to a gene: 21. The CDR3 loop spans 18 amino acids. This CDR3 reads CASSKSIFAGTEISPLHF. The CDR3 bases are TGTGCCAGCAGCAAGTCAATTTTTGCCGGGACAGAGATATCACCCCTCCACTTT.

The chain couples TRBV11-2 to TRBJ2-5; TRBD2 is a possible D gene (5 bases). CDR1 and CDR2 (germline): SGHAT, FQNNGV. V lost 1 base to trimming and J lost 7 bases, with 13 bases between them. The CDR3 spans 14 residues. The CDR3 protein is CASSLAGVRGTQYF. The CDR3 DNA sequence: TGTGCCAGCAGCTTAGCGGGCGTTCGGGGGACCCAGTACTTC.

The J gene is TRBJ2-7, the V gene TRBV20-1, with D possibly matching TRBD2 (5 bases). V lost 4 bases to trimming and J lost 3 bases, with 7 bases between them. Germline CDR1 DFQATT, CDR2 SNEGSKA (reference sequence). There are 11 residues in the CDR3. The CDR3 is CSANRDYEQYF. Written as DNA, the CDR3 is TGCAGTGCTAACCGGGACTACGAGCAGTACTTC.

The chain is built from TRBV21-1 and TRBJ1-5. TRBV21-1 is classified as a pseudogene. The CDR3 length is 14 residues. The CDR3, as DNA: TGTGCCAGCAGCGGACGGCGATATCCTCAGCCCCAGCATTTT. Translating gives CASSGRRYPQPQHF.

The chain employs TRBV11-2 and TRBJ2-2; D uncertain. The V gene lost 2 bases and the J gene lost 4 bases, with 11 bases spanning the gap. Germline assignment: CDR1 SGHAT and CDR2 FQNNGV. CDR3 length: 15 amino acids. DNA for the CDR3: TGTGCCAGCAGCTTAACGACCCCGGCCACCGGGGAGCTGTTTTTT. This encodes CASSLTTPATGELFF.

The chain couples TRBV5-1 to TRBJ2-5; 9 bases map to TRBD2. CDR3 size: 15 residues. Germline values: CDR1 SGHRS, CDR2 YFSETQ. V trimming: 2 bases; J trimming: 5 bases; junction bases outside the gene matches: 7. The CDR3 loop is CASSFRLAGQETQYF. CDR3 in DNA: TGCGCCAGCAGCTTTAGGCTAGCGGGACAGGAGACCCAGTACTTC. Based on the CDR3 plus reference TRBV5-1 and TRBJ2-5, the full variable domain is KAGVTQTPRYLIKTRGQQVTLSCSPISGHRSVSWYQQTPGQGLQFLFEYFSETQRNKGNFPGRFSGRQFSNSRSEMNVSTLELGDSALYLCASSFRLAGQETQYFGPGTRLLVL.

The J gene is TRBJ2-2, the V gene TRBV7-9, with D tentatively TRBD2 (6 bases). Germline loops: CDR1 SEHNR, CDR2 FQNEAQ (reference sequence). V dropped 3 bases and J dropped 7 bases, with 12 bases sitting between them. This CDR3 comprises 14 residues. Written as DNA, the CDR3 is TGTGCCAGCAGCTTGTCAGGGAGGTTCGGGGAGCTGTTTTTT. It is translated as CASSLSGRFGELFF.

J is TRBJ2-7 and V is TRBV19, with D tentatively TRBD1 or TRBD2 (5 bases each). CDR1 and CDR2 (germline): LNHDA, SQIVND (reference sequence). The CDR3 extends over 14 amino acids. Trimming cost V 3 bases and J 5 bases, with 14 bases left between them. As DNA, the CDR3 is TGTGCCAGTAGTATGGGCCCCAGGGAGAACGAGCAGTACTTC. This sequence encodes CASSMGPRENEQYF.

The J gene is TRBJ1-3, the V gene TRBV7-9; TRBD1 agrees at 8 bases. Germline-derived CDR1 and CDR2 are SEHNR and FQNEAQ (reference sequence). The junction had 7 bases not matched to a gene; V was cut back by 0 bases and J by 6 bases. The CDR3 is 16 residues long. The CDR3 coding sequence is TGTGCCAGCAGCTTAGCGCCAGGGGGCGCCGAAAACACCATATATTTT. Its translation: CASSLAPGGAENTIYF.

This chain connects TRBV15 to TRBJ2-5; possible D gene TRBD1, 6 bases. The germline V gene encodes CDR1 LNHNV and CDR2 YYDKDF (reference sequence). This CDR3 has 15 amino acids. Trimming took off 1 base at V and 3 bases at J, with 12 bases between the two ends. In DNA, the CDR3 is TGTGCCACCAGCAGAGCTAGGGGACAAAAAGAGACCCAGTACTTC. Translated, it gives CATSRARGQKETQYF.

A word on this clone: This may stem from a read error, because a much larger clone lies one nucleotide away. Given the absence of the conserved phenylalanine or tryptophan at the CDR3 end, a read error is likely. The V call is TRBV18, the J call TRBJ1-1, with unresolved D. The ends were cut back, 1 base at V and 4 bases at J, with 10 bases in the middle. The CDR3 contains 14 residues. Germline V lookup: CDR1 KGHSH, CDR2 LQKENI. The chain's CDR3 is CASSPLEAGTEAFL. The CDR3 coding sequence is TGTGCCAGCTCACCACTAGAAGCGGGCACTGAAGCTTTCCTT.

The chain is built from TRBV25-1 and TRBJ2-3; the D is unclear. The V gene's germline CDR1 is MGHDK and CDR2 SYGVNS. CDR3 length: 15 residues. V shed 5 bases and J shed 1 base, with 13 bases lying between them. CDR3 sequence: CASSLGTLGTDTQYF. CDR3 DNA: TGTGCCAGCAGTCTGGGAACCTTGGGCACAGATACGCAGTATTTT.

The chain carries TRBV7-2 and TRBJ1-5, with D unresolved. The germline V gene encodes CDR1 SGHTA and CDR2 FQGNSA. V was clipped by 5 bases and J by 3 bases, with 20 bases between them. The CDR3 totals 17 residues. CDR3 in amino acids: CASSLSNLPVNNQPQHF. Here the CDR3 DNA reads TGTGCCAGCAGCCTTTCTAACCTACCAGTAAACAATCAGCCCCAGCATTTT. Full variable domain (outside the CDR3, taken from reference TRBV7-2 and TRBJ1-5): GAGVSQSPSNKVTEKGKDVELRCDPISGHTALYWYRQSLGQGLEFLIYFQGNSAPDKSGLPSDRFSAERTGGSVSTLTIQRTQQEDSAVYLCASSLSNLPVNNQPQHFGDGTRLSIL.

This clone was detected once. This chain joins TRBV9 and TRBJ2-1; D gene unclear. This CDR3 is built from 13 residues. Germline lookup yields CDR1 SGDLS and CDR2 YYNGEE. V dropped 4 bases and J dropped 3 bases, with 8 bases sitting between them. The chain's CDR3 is CASSMQSYNEQFF. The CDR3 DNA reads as TGTGCCAGCAGCATGCAGAGCTACAATGAGCAGTTCTTC.